Each of the 5 T cell receptor beta chains below was sequenced from the same sample in a study of blood T cell repertoires in COVID-19. This table comes from immunoSEQ multiplex PCR, and its TCRdb copy is limited to in-frame clones, with some not included. The sample contains approximately 260,000 clones, around four fifths of which appear only once. The sequencing sample was made of PBMCs or T cells enriched from blood (not recorded which). Receptor source: a man aged 25 to 40 with acute COVID-19.

The chain employs TRBV5-8 and TRBJ2-1, with a weak D call TRBD2 (6 bases). There are 16 residues in the CDR3. Germline V lookup: CDR1 SGHTS, CDR2 YDEGEE. Trimming cost V 4 bases and J 0 bases, with 14 bases left between them. The CDR3 sequence: CASSLERAPSYNEQFF. In nucleotides, the CDR3 is TGTGCCAGCAGCCTTGAGCGGGCACCCTCCTACAATGAGCAGTTCTTC. Full variable domain (remainder filled in from reference TRBV5-8 and TRBJ2-1): EAGVTQSPTHLIKTRGQQATLRCSPISGHTSVYWYQQALGLGLQFLLWYDEGEERNRGNFPPRFSGRQFPNYSSELNVNALELEDSALYLCASSLERAPSYNEQFFGPGTRLTVL.

The CDR3: CATSDFGQGQFF. CDR3 bases: TGTGCCACCAGTGATTTTGGACAGGGCCAGTTCTTC. J is TRBJ2-1 and V is TRBV24-1; 8 bases are a match to TRBD1. The CDR3 length is 12 residues. Germline V gene sequence: CDR1 KGHDR, CDR2 SFDVKD. V was pared by 1 base and J by 13 bases, with 2 bases of the junction left unmatched.

This chain uses TRBV2 with TRBJ2-7; D might be TRBD2 (5 bases). Between the trimmed V and J ends, which lost 8 bases and 6 bases, there was a span of 14 bases. Germline CDR1 is SNHLY and CDR2 is FYNNEI. This CDR3 has 12 amino acids. Written as DNA, the CDR3 is TGTGCCAGCGGAGGCCGGCCAAGCGAGCAGTACGTC. Its translation is CASGGRPSEQYV.

The rearrangement joins TRBV18 to TRBJ2-2, with 7 bases matching TRBD1. The germline V gene encodes CDR1 KGHSH and CDR2 LQKENI. The CDR3 length is 14 residues. J gave up 8 bases and V 6 bases, and 9 bases lay outside the gene matches. CDR3 in DNA: TGTGCCAGCTCTCAGGACAGGTTCGAGGGGGAGCTGTTTTTT. The encoded protein is CASSQDRFEGELFF.

The chain recombines TRBV19 with TRBJ1-5; a possible D gene is TRBD1 (6 bases). In germline, CDR1 is LNHDA, CDR2 SQIVND (reference sequence). V shed 5 bases and J shed 3 bases, with 11 bases lying between them. The CDR3 length is 14 residues. The DNA for the CDR3 is TGTGCCAGTAGTCTCCGGGACAACAATCAGCCCCAGCATTTT. Protein product: CASSLRDNNQPQHF. Full variable domain (rest looked up from reference TRBV19 and TRBJ1-5): DGGITQSPKYLFRKEGQNVTLSCEQNLNHDAMYWYRQDPGQGLRLIYYSQIVNDFQKGDIAEGYSVSREKKESFPLTVTSAQKNPTAFYLCASSLRDNNQPQHFGDGTRLSIL.